The clone carrying this T cell receptor (beta chain) has a handful of counts. The antigen is undetermined. Libraries for TCRalpha and TCRbeta carried sample barcodes and unique molecular identifiers via 5'RACE. TCRdb re-called the 5' RACE reads with MiXCR, one entry per CDR3 protein. This sample yields 350,000 to 500,000 distinct CDR3 sequences, of which less than 25% are seen a single time; 13% belongs to the top ten. Trimming cost V 2 bases and J 5 bases, with 10 bases left between them. The CDR3 is 13 residues long. The sample is drawn from a study of T-cell memory formation after mild COVID-19. Overall study results and limits: Second-wave clones that peaked on day 37 lacked confirmed SARS-CoV-2 specificity. Contracting CD4+ clones were located mainly in CM and EM, and CD8+ clones in EMRA.

The sample taken for sequencing was PBMCs or a T cell subset sorted from them (not recorded which). This receptor was identified in an adult woman who had mild COVID-19 (a few samples of this study predate the infection). Cell type and time point are not known. V and J are TRBV12-3 or TRBV12-4 and TRBJ2-7, with D perhaps given as TRBD1 or TRBD2 (5 bases each). The CDR3 region is CASSLSGTHEQYF. CDR3 nucleotides: TGTGCCAGCAGTTTATCCGGGACCCACGAGCAGTACTTC.